A selection of T cell receptor beta chains follows, all from one sample in a study of neurological immune-mediated disorders. One entry per CDR3 protein, called by TCRdb with MiXCR from the 5' RACE reads. The sample comprises approximately 50,000 distinct CDR3 sequences, around a tenth of which are singletons, and roughly 5.3% rests with the top ten. Sequencing was carried out using PBMCs. All receptors come from a man in his sixties or seventies with HTLV-1-associated myelopathy (HAM/TSP). Each CDR3 is given with its conserved first and last residue. A D gene is named only where the DNA matches it firmly. Not every row has a clone size; where given, it reads once, few, many or a size class.

abundance: many; d_gene: NA; v_gene: TRBV7-8; j_gene: TRBJ1-5; CDR3aa: CASSSTGGRSQPQHF; CDR3nt: TGTGCCAGCAGCTCTACAGGCGGGAGGTCGCAGCCCCAGCATTTT
abundance: many; d_gene: NA; v_gene: TRBV7-9; j_gene: TRBJ2-1; CDR3aa: CASSSGGNEQFF; CDR3nt: TGTGCCAGCAGCTCCGGGGGCAATGAGCAGTTCTTC
abundance: many; d_gene: TRBD2; v_gene: TRBV12-3/TRBV12-4; j_gene: TRBJ2-3; CDR3aa: CASSPSGRRTDTQYF; CDR3nt: TGTGCCAGCAGTCCTAGCGGGAGGAGGACAGATACGCAGTATTTT
abundance: many; d_gene: TRBD1; v_gene: TRBV20-1; j_gene: TRBJ2-7; CDR3aa: CSVRGQVPYEQYF; CDR3nt: TGCAGTGTCAGGGGACAGGTACCCTACGAGCAGTACTTC
abundance: many; d_gene: NA; v_gene: TRBV10-3; j_gene: TRBJ2-7; CDR3aa: CAIRPPGVPEQYF; CDR3nt: TGTGCCATCAGACCACCGGGGGTCCCCGAGCAGTACTTC
abundance: many; d_gene: NA; v_gene: TRBV14; j_gene: TRBJ2-3; CDR3aa: CASSQEYIGVATDTQYF; CDR3nt: TGTGCCAGCAGCCAAGAATATATCGGGGTAGCCACAGATACGCAGTATTTT
abundance: many; d_gene: TRBD1; v_gene: TRBV5-1; j_gene: TRBJ2-3; CDR3aa: CASSLDPGQGADTQYF; CDR3nt: TGCGCCAGCAGCTTGGACCCGGGACAGGGAGCAGATACGCAGTATTTT
abundance: many; d_gene: NA; v_gene: TRBV6-2/TRBV6-3; j_gene: TRBJ2-7; CDR3aa: CASTRDLRSEQYF; CDR3nt: TGTGCCAGCACCAGAGACCTAAGGAGCGAGCAGTACTTC
abundance: NA; d_gene: TRBD2; v_gene: TRBV6-2/TRBV6-3; j_gene: TRBJ2-7; CDR3aa: CASSRRGGRYEQYF; CDR3nt: TGTGCCAGCAGTCGCCGGGGGGGCAGGTACGAGCAGTACTTC
abundance: many; d_gene: NA; v_gene: TRBV27; j_gene: TRBJ1-5; CDR3aa: CASSWGRGEQPQHF; CDR3nt: TGTGCCAGCAGTTGGGGGAGGGGGGAACAGCCCCAGCATTTT
abundance: many; d_gene: NA; v_gene: TRBV20-1; j_gene: TRBJ2-3; CDR3aa: CSARPTNSNRLDTQYF; CDR3nt: TGCAGTGCTAGACCAACCAACTCTAATAGGTTGGATACGCAGTATTTT
abundance: many; d_gene: NA; v_gene: TRBV28; j_gene: TRBJ2-7; CDR3aa: CASSKQGSYEQYF; CDR3nt: TGTGCCAGCAGTAAACAGGGCTCCTACGAGCAGTACTTC
abundance: many; d_gene: TRBD2; v_gene: TRBV4-1; j_gene: TRBJ2-5; CDR3aa: CASSRSGLVMETQYF; CDR3nt: TGCGCCAGCAGCCGGTCGGGACTAGTGATGGAGACCCAGTACTTC
abundance: many; d_gene: TRBD1; v_gene: TRBV20-1; j_gene: TRBJ1-5; CDR3aa: CSAIGTAGNQPQHF; CDR3nt: TGCAGTGCTATTGGGACAGCGGGCAATCAGCCCCAGCATTTT
abundance: NA; d_gene: NA; v_gene: TRBV20-1; j_gene: TRBJ2-7; CDR3aa: CSAIISGRSYEQYF; CDR3nt: TGCAGTGCCATCATATCGGGACGATCCTACGAGCAGTACTTC
abundance: many; d_gene: NA; v_gene: TRBV18; j_gene: TRBJ1-5; CDR3aa: CASSPGAQGAQPQHF; CDR3nt: TGTGCCAGCTCACCTGGGGCCCAAGGGGCACAGCCCCAGCATTTT
abundance: medium-sized; d_gene: NA; v_gene: TRBV5-1; j_gene: TRBJ2-3; CDR3aa: CASSKGGTDTQYF; CDR3nt: TGCGCCAGCAGCAAGGGAGGAACGGATACGCAGTATTTT
abundance: many; d_gene: NA; v_gene: TRBV9; j_gene: TRBJ2-1; CDR3aa: CASSPLIGGYNEQFF; CDR3nt: TGTGCCAGCAGCCCCCTAATTGGCGGCTACAATGAGCAGTTCTTC
abundance: many; d_gene: NA; v_gene: TRBV19; j_gene: TRBJ2-3; CDR3aa: CASNPRGLGTDTQYF; CDR3nt: TGTGCCAGTAACCCTCGGGGGTTGGGCACAGATACGCAGTATTTT
abundance: many; d_gene: NA; v_gene: TRBV20-1; j_gene: TRBJ2-3; CDR3aa: CSARRNADTQYF; CDR3nt: TGCAGTGCTAGGAGAAACGCAGATACGCAGTATTTT
abundance: many; d_gene: NA; v_gene: TRBV5-1; j_gene: TRBJ2-5; CDR3aa: CASSRDQGETQYF; CDR3nt: TGCGCCAGCAGCCGTGACCAGGGGGAGACCCAGTACTTC
abundance: many; d_gene: TRBD2; v_gene: TRBV11-2; j_gene: TRBJ2-1; CDR3aa: CASSGPGLARYNEQFF; CDR3nt: TGTGCCAGCAGCGGACCGGGACTAGCGCGTTACAATGAGCAGTTCTTC
abundance: many; d_gene: NA; v_gene: TRBV28; j_gene: TRBJ1-5; CDR3aa: CASSSPLRSQHF; CDR3nt: TGTGCCAGCAGTTCCCCACTTAGGTCCCAGCATTTT
abundance: medium-sized; d_gene: NA; v_gene: TRBV4-3; j_gene: TRBJ2-7; CDR3aa: CASSQDERASYEQYF; CDR3nt: TGCGCCAGCAGCCAAGATGAGAGGGCAAGCTACGAGCAGTACTTC
abundance: many; d_gene: NA; v_gene: TRBV7-9; j_gene: TRBJ2-7; CDR3aa: CASSLVQGPFSYEQYF; CDR3nt: TGTGCCAGCAGCTTAGTACAGGGCCCATTCTCCTACGAGCAGTACTTC
abundance: many; d_gene: NA; v_gene: TRBV4-3; j_gene: TRBJ1-2; CDR3aa: CASSQRGARYGYTF; CDR3nt: TGCGCCAGCAGCCAACGGGGGGCCAGGTATGGCTACACCTTC
abundance: many; d_gene: TRBD2; v_gene: TRBV7-2; j_gene: TRBJ2-1; CDR3aa: CASSFTSGRNNEQFF; CDR3nt: TGTGCCAGCAGCTTTACTAGCGGGAGAAATAATGAGCAGTTCTTC
abundance: many; d_gene: NA; v_gene: TRBV25-1; j_gene: TRBJ2-5; CDR3aa: CASSEPTGKGETQYF; CDR3nt: TGTGCCAGCAGTGAACCCACGGGAAAGGGAGAGACCCAGTACTTC
abundance: many; d_gene: NA; v_gene: TRBV5-6; j_gene: TRBJ2-1; CDR3aa: CASSWELSYNEQFF; CDR3nt: TGTGCCAGCAGCTGGGAGCTCTCCTACAATGAGCAGTTCTTC
abundance: few; d_gene: NA; v_gene: TRBV7-2; j_gene: TRBJ2-2; CDR3aa: CASSSTRFTGELFF; CDR3nt: TGTGCCAGCAGTTCGACTCGATTCACCGGGGAGCTGTTTTTT
abundance: many; d_gene: NA; v_gene: TRBV24-1; j_gene: TRBJ2-7; CDR3aa: CATLRYEQYF; CDR3nt: TGTGCCACCCTTCGCTACGAGCAGTACTTC
abundance: many; d_gene: TRBD2; v_gene: TRBV10-3; j_gene: TRBJ2-4; CDR3aa: CAISESMGGENIQYF; CDR3nt: TGTGCCATCAGTGAGTCGATGGGAGGGGAAAACATTCAGTACTTC
abundance: many; d_gene: NA; v_gene: TRBV20-1; j_gene: TRBJ1-1; CDR3aa: CSARDLRLRTVVDLGEMNTEAFF; CDR3nt: TGCAGTGCTAGAGACCTACGTCTGCGGACAGTGGTTGATCTGGGCGAAATGAACACTGAAGCTTTCTTT
abundance: many; d_gene: TRBD1; v_gene: TRBV6-5; j_gene: TRBJ2-2; CDR3aa: CASSTPTGYTGELFF; CDR3nt: TGTGCCAGCAGCACCCCGACAGGGTACACCGGGGAGCTGTTTTTT
abundance: many; d_gene: TRBD1; v_gene: TRBV4-1; j_gene: TRBJ2-7; CDR3aa: CASSQETGTGRFFGQYF; CDR3nt: TGCGCCAGCAGCCAAGAAACCGGGACAGGGAGATTTTTCGGGCAGTACTTC
abundance: many; d_gene: TRBD2; v_gene: TRBV4-2; j_gene: TRBJ2-1; CDR3aa: CASSQGELAGGGNEQFF; CDR3nt: TGTGCCAGCAGCCAAGGGGAACTAGCGGGAGGCGGCAATGAGCAGTTCTTC
abundance: many; d_gene: NA; v_gene: TRBV7-9; j_gene: TRBJ2-7; CDR3aa: CASSPDRRVEQYF; CDR3nt: TGTGCCAGCAGCCCGGACAGGAGGGTGGAGCAGTACTTC
abundance: many; d_gene: TRBD2; v_gene: TRBV7-2; j_gene: TRBJ2-3; CDR3aa: CASSLAGLKTDTQYF; CDR3nt: TGTGCCAGCAGCTTGGCGGGACTAAAAACAGATACGCAGTATTTT
abundance: many; d_gene: NA; v_gene: TRBV7-3; j_gene: TRBJ2-5; CDR3aa: CASSPGVGETQYF; CDR3nt: TGTGCCAGCAGCCCAGGGGTAGGGGAGACCCAGTACTTC
abundance: many; d_gene: NA; v_gene: TRBV7-6; j_gene: TRBJ2-7; CDR3aa: CASSPTGGGYEQYF; CDR3nt: TGTGCCAGCAGCCCCACGGGTGGCGGATACGAGCAGTACTTC
abundance: many; d_gene: TRBD1; v_gene: TRBV14; j_gene: TRBJ2-1; CDR3aa: CASRGDRVGEQFF; CDR3nt: TGTGCCAGCAGGGGAGACAGGGTAGGTGAGCAGTTCTTC
abundance: many; d_gene: NA; v_gene: TRBV7-3; j_gene: TRBJ2-5; CDR3aa: CASRAGTEETQYF; CDR3nt: TGTGCCAGCAGGGCCGGGACGGAAGAGACCCAGTACTTC
abundance: many; d_gene: NA; v_gene: TRBV2; j_gene: TRBJ2-7; CDR3aa: CASSTSGVEQYF; CDR3nt: TGTGCCAGCAGTACCTCAGGGGTCGAGCAGTACTTC
abundance: many; d_gene: NA; v_gene: TRBV20-1; j_gene: TRBJ1-4; CDR3aa: CSARGGGTNEKLFF; CDR3nt: TGCAGTGCTAGAGGTGGCGGCACTAATGAAAAACTGTTTTTT
abundance: NA; d_gene: TRBD2; v_gene: TRBV20-1; j_gene: TRBJ2-3; CDR3aa: CSARDRAGGDSDTQYF; CDR3nt: TGCAGTGCTAGAGATCGGGCGGGAGGTGATTCAGATACGCAGTATTTT
abundance: many; d_gene: NA; v_gene: TRBV7-9; j_gene: TRBJ2-1; CDR3aa: CASSLSGSQGNEQFF; CDR3nt: TGTGCCAGCAGTCTTAGCGGGTCCCAGGGGAATGAGCAGTTCTTC
abundance: many; d_gene: NA; v_gene: TRBV28; j_gene: TRBJ1-2; CDR3aa: CASSAPGPLALYGYTF; CDR3nt: TGTGCCAGCAGCGCTCCTGGGCCCTTAGCTCTCTATGGCTACACCTTC
abundance: many; d_gene: NA; v_gene: TRBV20-1; j_gene: TRBJ1-5; CDR3aa: CSAWKLGVPNSNQPQHF; CDR3nt: TGCAGTGCTTGGAAGCTTGGGGTCCCCAATAGCAATCAGCCCCAGCATTTT
abundance: many; d_gene: NA; v_gene: TRBV27; j_gene: TRBJ2-5; CDR3aa: CASSYRRGETQYF; CDR3nt: TGTGCCAGCAGTTACAGACGGGGAGAGACCCAGTACTTC
abundance: many; d_gene: NA; v_gene: TRBV5-1; j_gene: TRBJ2-6; CDR3aa: CASSGQPSGANVLTF; CDR3nt: TGCGCCAGCAGCGGGCAGCCCTCTGGGGCCAACGTCCTGACTTTC
abundance: many; d_gene: TRBD1; v_gene: TRBV18; j_gene: TRBJ2-5; CDR3aa: CASSPNTGGQETQYF; CDR3nt: TGTGCCAGCTCACCAAATACAGGGGGCCAAGAGACCCAGTACTTC